This passage covers 24 T cell receptor beta chains from one sample sequenced in a study of shared clonotypes between healthy human individuals. TCRdb's copy holds only in-frame clones and misses some; the assay was immunoSEQ multiplex PCR. This sample has fewer than 1.8 million clones, with approximately 98.5% found just once. Source material: naive CD4+ T cells sorted from blood. Subset given: CD45RA+ positively selected. The receptors stem from a man aged 30 to 45 in good health.

V gene TRBV29-1 combines with J gene TRBJ2-1; D perhaps matches TRBD2 (5 bases). V was cut by 3 bases and J by 5 bases, with 11 bases left in between. This CDR3 spans 13 amino acids. Germline V gene lookup returns CDR1 SQVTM and CDR2 ANQGSEA. CDR3 DNA sequence: TGCAGCGTTGATCTGAGGGCAGACAATGAGCAGTTCTTC. Amino acid sequence: CSVDLRADNEQFF.

Concerning this clone: This sample includes further DNA sequences coding for the same CDR3. The chain links TRBV7-9 to TRBJ2-7, with a possible D match to TRBD2 (5 bases). The V gene lost 1 base and the J gene lost 1 base, with 8 bases spanning the gap. There are 14 residues in the CDR3. CDR1 and CDR2 from the germline V gene are SEHNR and FQNEAQ (reference sequence). Here the CDR3 reads CASSLGRGSYEQYF. CDR3 nucleotide sequence: TGTGCCAGCAGCTTAGGCCGGGGATCCTACGAGCAGTACTTC.

The rearrangement joins TRBV7-8 to TRBJ2-2; D is unclear. Germline CDR1 reads SGHVS; CDR2 reads FQNEAQ. Deletions cut 2 bases from V and 6 bases from J, with 7 bases between. The CDR3 is made up of 13 amino acids. CDR3 in amino acids: CASSLMLAGELFF. In nucleotides, the CDR3 is TGTGCCAGCAGCTTAATGTTAGCCGGGGAGCTGTTTTTT.

The CDR3 loop reads CASSWGAPDYGYTF. CDR3 sequence (DNA): TGTGCCAGCAGCTGGGGGGCGCCGGACTATGGCTACACCTTC. V is TRBV5-8 and J is TRBJ1-2; TRBD1 is a possible D gene (6 bases). The CDR3 has 14 amino acids. Germline CDR1 is SGHTS and CDR2 is YDEGEE. V was cut by 3 bases and J by 3 bases, with 12 bases left in between.

A word on this clone: The same CDR3 can be traced to other DNA sequences in this sample. The V and J genes are TRBV5-1 and TRBJ2-3, with 7 bases that match TRBD2. The CDR3 is made up of 14 amino acids. The V segment lost 2 bases and the J segment 2 bases; nucleotides outside the gene matches: 2. CDR1 and CDR2 from the germline V gene are SGHRS and YFSETQ. This CDR3 reads CASSLAGYTDTQYF. In DNA form, the CDR3 reads TGCGCCAGCAGCTTAGCGGGATACACAGATACGCAGTATTTT.

The rearrangement joins TRBV30 to TRBJ1-1; D gene uncertain. CDR3 length: 11 amino acids. CDR1 GTSNPN and CDR2 SVGIG come from the germline V gene (reference sequence). The ends were cut back, 4 bases at V and 5 bases at J, with 8 bases in the middle. The CDR3 spells CAWKRETEAFF. In nucleotides, the CDR3 is TGTGCCTGGAAGCGGGAAACTGAAGCTTTCTTT. The full variable domain, rest sourced from reference TRBV30 and TRBJ1-1, is SQTIHQWPATLVQPVGSPLSLECTVEGTSNPNLYWYRQAAGRGLQLLFYSVGIGQISSEVPQNLSASRPQDRQFILSSKKLLLSDSGFYLCAWKRETEAFFGQGTRLTVV.

The chain has TRBV9 and TRBJ2-1; 7 bases are a match to TRBD2. This CDR3 has 15 residues. In germline, CDR1 is SGDLS, CDR2 YYNGEE. The V and J ends lost 0 bases and 9 bases, in that order; junction bases with no gene match: 9. CDR3 coding DNA: TGTGCCAGCAGCGTAGCTGCGACTAGCAGTGCTGAGCAGTTCTTC. Amino acid sequence: CASSVAATSSAEQFF.

The rearrangement joins TRBV21-1 to TRBJ2-5; the DNA was not used to check the table's D call, TRBD1. TRBV21-1 is given as a pseudogene. This CDR3 has 12 amino acids. CDR3 DNA: TGTGCCAGCAGTCAGGGTAGAGAGACCCAGTACTTC. This codes for CASSQGRETQYF.

The CDR3 DNA is TGCGCCAGCAGCCTACAGGGGCGGGGGAACACTGAAGCTTTCTTT. This sequence encodes CASSLQGRGNTEAFF. The chain recombines TRBV5-1 with TRBJ1-1; 7 bases map to TRBD1. Germline CDR1 and CDR2: SGHRS and YFSETQ. V lost 4 bases and J lost 1; bases outside the gene matches: 7. This CDR3 has 15 amino acids.

This clone appeared a single time. V and J are TRBV7-2 and TRBJ2-3; 10 bases are shared with TRBD2. Germline lookup yields CDR1 SGHTA and CDR2 FQGNSA. V was pared by 2 bases and J by 4 bases, with 9 bases of the junction left unmatched. This CDR3 is built from 17 residues. The CDR3 loop is CASSLWRGGTSADTQYF. CDR3 DNA sequence: TGTGCCAGCAGCTTATGGCGGGGTGGGACTAGCGCAGATACGCAGTATTTT.

The chain has TRBV21-1 and TRBJ2-1; the table names TRBD2, a call not compared with the DNA. TRBV21-1 is a listed pseudogene. This CDR3 comprises 14 residues. CDR3 DNA sequence: TGTGCCAGCATACTAGCGGGAGAGCAGATTGAGCAGTTCTTC. Its translation is CASILAGEQIEQFF.

This clone was found once. The chain recombines TRBV6-5 with TRBJ2-3; TRBD2 matches 12 bases. The CDR3 sequence is 14 residues long. The ends lost 8 bases at V and 10 bases at J; junction bases unmatched: 10. The V gene's germline CDR1 is MNHEY and CDR2 SVGAGI. The CDR3 protein is CASELAGGTPPQYF. The DNA for the CDR3 is TGTGCCAGCGAACTAGCGGGAGGAACCCCTCCGCAGTATTTT.

The gene calls are TRBV19 and TRBJ1-2; D is perhaps TRBD1 (6 bases). This CDR3 spans 16 amino acids. Germline V gene lookup returns CDR1 LNHDA and CDR2 SQIVND (reference sequence). Trimming shortened V by 4 bases and J by 4 bases, and 19 bases separated the two germline ends. The CDR3 region is CASSTRTELNLYGYTF. CDR3 sequence (DNA): TGTGCCAGTAGTACCCGGACAGAATTAAACCTCTATGGCTACACCTTC.

Note on this clone: Within the sample, other DNA sequences also encode this same CDR3. The CDR3 protein is CASGLDRNTEAFF. As DNA, the CDR3 is TGTGCTAGTGGCCTAGACAGGAACACTGAAGCTTTCTTT. The chain uses TRBV12-5 and TRBJ1-1; a weak D match, TRBD1 (5 bases). Germline V gene sequence: CDR1 LGHNT, CDR2 FRNRAP. The CDR3 consists of 13 residues. V was trimmed by 6 bases and J by 1 base, leaving 9 bases between them.

The chain joins TRBV27 to TRBJ1-5; the match to TRBD1 covers 7 bases. Germline V gene sequence: CDR1 MNHEY, CDR2 SMNVEV (reference sequence). CDR3 size: 14 residues. The trim removed 6 bases at V and 4 bases at J, leaving 6 bases unmatched. CDR3 residues: CASRAGTANQPQHF. CDR3 DNA sequence: TGTGCCAGCAGGGCCGGGACAGCAAATCAGCCCCAGCATTTT.

The chain couples TRBV19 to TRBJ2-3; D remains unclear. Trimming removed 10 bases from V and 7 bases from J, with 15 bases in between. The germline gives CDR1 LNHDA, CDR2 SQIVND (reference sequence). The CDR3 sequence is 12 residues long. The CDR3 loop is CATRTSFYTQYF. As DNA, the CDR3 is TGTGCCACTAGGACGAGTTTCTATACGCAGTATTTT. The whole variable domain, remainder taken from reference TRBV19 and TRBJ2-3, is DGGITQSPKYLFRKEGQNVTLSCEQNLNHDAMYWYRQDPGQGLRLIYYSQIVNDFQKGDIAEGYSVSREKKESFPLTVTSAQKNPTAFYLCATRTSFYTQYFGPGTRLTVL.

In regard to this clone: Other DNA sequences within the sample encode an identical CDR3. V usage is TRBV6-1 and J usage is TRBJ2-7; a possible D gene is TRBD2 (5 bases). V was cut by 2 bases and J by 3 bases, with 8 bases left in between. From germline, CDR1 is MNHNS and CDR2 SASEGT. CDR3 length equals 13 residues. CDR3: CASSERGDYEQYF. DNA for the CDR3: TGTGCCAGCAGTGAACGGGGAGACTACGAGCAGTACTTC.

This clone was seen once. The J gene is TRBJ2-1, the V gene TRBV1; the listed D gene, TRBD2, was not tested against the DNA. TRBV1 is a pseudogene segment. The CDR3 sequence is 16 residues long. The CDR3 DNA follows: TGCACCAGCAGCCAAGATTGGCGGTTCTCCTACAATGAGCAGTTCTTC. It codes for CTSSQDWRFSYNEQFF.

V and J are TRBV25-1 and TRBJ2-1, with TRBD1 matching 10 bases. V shed 2 bases and J 9 bases; nucleotides not matched to a gene: 7. Germline CDR1 and CDR2: MGHDK and SYGVNS. The CDR3 loop spans 15 amino acids. The CDR3 spells CASSEPGQGLSEQFF. The CDR3 DNA reads TGTGCCAGCAGTGAACCGGGACAGGGGTTATCTGAGCAGTTCTTC.

Details on this clone: The sample holds other DNA sequences that translate to the same CDR3. The chain combines TRBV9 with TRBJ2-3; D gene ambiguous. The V gene's germline CDR1 is SGDLS and CDR2 YYNGEE. The V end was cut by 0 bases, the J end by 2 bases, with 4 bases between. The CDR3 is made up of 13 amino acids. CDR3 region: CASSVEPTDTQYF. CDR3 DNA: TGTGCCAGCAGCGTAGAGCCCACAGATACGCAGTATTTT.

CDR3 nucleotides: TGTGCCACCAGGAAAAACCAGGGGGTATTTTATGGCTACACCTTC. Its translation: CATRKNQGVFYGYTF. This chain joins TRBV15 and TRBJ1-2; 7 bases agree with TRBD1. V was pared by 6 bases and J by 5 bases, with 12 bases of the junction left unmatched. This CDR3 spans 15 amino acids. CDR1 LNHNV and CDR2 YYDKDF come from the germline V gene (reference sequence).

The chain links TRBV20-1 to TRBJ1-5, with D uncertain. The length of the CDR3 is 11 residues. Trimming took 3 bases from V and 11 from J, leaving 11 bases between them. Germline V CDR1 and CDR2: DFQATT, SNEGSKA (reference sequence). The CDR3 is CSASRPSAQHF. The CDR3 DNA follows: TGCAGTGCTAGTAGGCCCTCGGCCCAGCATTTT.

Remarks on this clone: The same CDR3 arises from other DNA sequences in this sample as well. The genes are TRBV28 and TRBJ2-2; D not resolved. Trimming removed 5 bases from V and 4 bases from J, with 5 bases in between. The CDR3 is 12 amino acids. Germline V lookup: CDR1 MDHEN, CDR2 SYDVKM. The CDR3, as DNA: TGTGCCAGCAGTACCCCCACCGGGGAGCTGTTTTTT. Its translation is CASSTPTGELFF.

The chain uses TRBV27 and TRBJ2-7, with D maybe TRBD2 (6 bases). CDR3 length: 15 amino acids. Trimming took off 1 base at V and 7 bases at J, with 17 bases between the two ends. Germline-derived CDR1 and CDR2 are MNHEY and SMNVEV (reference sequence). The CDR3 nucleotides are TGTGCCAGCAGTTTATATAGCGGCCTGATTGGTGAGCAGTACTTC. This gives the protein CASSLYSGLIGEQYF.